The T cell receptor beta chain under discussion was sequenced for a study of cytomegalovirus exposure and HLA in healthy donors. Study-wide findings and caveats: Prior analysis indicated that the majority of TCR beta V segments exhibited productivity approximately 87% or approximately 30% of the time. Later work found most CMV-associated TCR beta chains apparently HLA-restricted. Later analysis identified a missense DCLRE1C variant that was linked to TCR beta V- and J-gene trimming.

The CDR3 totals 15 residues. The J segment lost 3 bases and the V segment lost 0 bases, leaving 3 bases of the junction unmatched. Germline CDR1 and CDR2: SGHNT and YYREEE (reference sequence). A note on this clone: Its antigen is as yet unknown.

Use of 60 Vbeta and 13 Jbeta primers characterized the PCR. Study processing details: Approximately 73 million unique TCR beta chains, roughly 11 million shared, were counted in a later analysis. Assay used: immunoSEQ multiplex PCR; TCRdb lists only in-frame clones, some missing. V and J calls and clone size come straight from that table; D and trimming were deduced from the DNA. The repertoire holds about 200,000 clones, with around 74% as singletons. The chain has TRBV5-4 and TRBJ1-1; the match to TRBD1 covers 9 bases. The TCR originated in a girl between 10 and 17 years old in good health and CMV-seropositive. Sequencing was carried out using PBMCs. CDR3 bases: TGTGCCAGCAGCTTGGGGACAGGGGATGACACTGAAGCTTTCTTT. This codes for CASSLGTGDDTEAFF.